Given below is one TCR beta chain in context. The table lists this clonotype with a few counts. No cognate antigen has been identified for it. Base qualities are not at hand, and no much larger clone is one base apart. Libraries were prepared through 5' RACE. TCRdb lists the instrument as Illumina HiSeq 2500. The second PCR ran for roughly 6 to 11 cycles and used a J-beta primer mix along with a sample-barcoded 5' primer. A template-switch 5' adaptor carrying 12 random nucleotides introduced a unique molecular identifier onto each TCR beta cDNA molecule. Each sample yielded at least 2.5 million CDR3-containing paired-end reads. All of the RNA was converted into first-strand cDNA using the Mint cDNA synthesis kit, with a TRBC-specific oligonucleotide serving as the primer. Following uracil-DNA glycosylase treatment, a first 18-cycle PCR with universal primers M1SS and BC2_uni_R was performed on all cDNA. In the original analysis: For normalization, 1 million high-quality reads, each with a distinct molecular identifier, were randomly selected from each sample. Instead of being binned into consensus sequences, reads that shared molecular identifiers were thrown out. MiTCR, with a Q25 quality threshold and the strictest error-elimination algorithm, was used for CDR3 identification, clonotype clustering and error correction. A nonparametric unseen species model with Euler transformation was used to estimate lower-bound total TCR beta diversity. The public reads were run again by TCRdb, first through fastp at Q25 and then through MiXCR, and only productive beta chains were kept. Each CDR3 protein appears once, grouped with its most common genes and DNA. TCRdb's processing, not the authors', yielded these V and J calls. Present in this sample are about 590,000 distinct CDR3 sequences, approximately 30% of which were seen just once. More than 15% of the sample belongs to the ten largest clones.

The CDR3 has 15 amino acids, counting the end cysteine and phenylalanine. The DNA shown is the 45-base CDR3, in frame from base 1. The junction shows trimming of 6 bases on V and 7 bases on J, and the gene matches do not reach 8 bases of it. Looking up the germline V gene yields CDR1 SNHLY and CDR2 FYNNEI. These data originate in a study of blood T cells in healthy people across ages (dated by TCRdb to the mid-2010s). About the investigation overall: Template switching captured roughly one uniquely barcoded TCR beta cDNA molecule per two T cells in model experiments. The study measured age-related changes in TCR beta repertoire diversity using deep sequencing normalized with unique cDNA molecular identifiers. Donors were grouped into four age groups: young (average roughly 17 years), middle-aged (roughly 37), aged (approximately 58) and long-lived (roughly 80). To avoid experimental bias, donors of different ages were spread randomly across the sequencing lanes. Two additional independent replicas of 1 million unique cDNA reads from the same blood draw were analyzed for two donors (one aged 18 to 29 and one aged 80 or older).

Donors were a few dozen systemically healthy Caucasian individuals from Russia aged roughly 6 to 100 years. About 10 milliliters of peripheral blood were collected from each donor into EDTA-treated Vacutainer tubes. PBMCs were isolated by Ficoll-Paque density-gradient centrifugation, with at least 6 million obtained per sample. Trizol reagent was used to extract total RNA from the PBMCs, yielding at least 5.5 micrograms per sample. Naive CD45RAhigh/CD27high T cell percentages were measured by flow cytometry on a PBMC aliquot from every donor. Overall results and qualifications from the work: Conclusive comparison of naive and antigen-experienced compartments was prevented by the profiling of bulk unsorted PBMCs. As age increased, observed TCR beta diversity per million T cells dropped in a roughly linear way, and a significant reduction was already evident by age 40. Estimates of total diversity based on one million sequenced T cells were regarded as lower bounds and as underestimates. The CMV infection status of donors was not known, potentially confounding age-related changes in expanded clonotypes. The percentage of naive T cells measured by flow cytometry correlated strongly with observed TCR beta diversity. The long-lived group showed more naive CD4+ T cells, fewer expanded clones and increased TCR diversity than the aged group, suggesting age selection.

The source of this sequence is a woman older than 75 in good health. The sequence links TRBV2 to TRBJ1-4; TRBD1 lines up with 10 middle nucleotides. Input material: blood. The DNA reads TGTGCCAGCAGATTGGGACAGGGGATGTCTGAAAAACTGTTTTTT. It translates as CASRLGQGMSEKLFF.